This entry lists 20 T cell receptor beta chains sequenced from one sample in a study of shared clonotypes between healthy human individuals (dated by TCRdb to 2020 to 2022). CD8 naive samples were CD45RO-negative cells positively selected for CCR7, giving a CD45RA+CCR7+ population that excluded TemRA cells. Libraries were prepared through the immunoSEQ multiplex PCR assay. This is the immuneACCESS table as TCRdb keeps it, with only in-frame sequences that have V and J called. A part of the clones is gone; compared with another copy, unresolved V genes explain less than half, and the rest is unexplained. The sample table holds approximately 720,000 clones, of which about 92% were seen once. The ten largest clones capture 20% to 25% of the sample. The sample taken for sequencing was naive CD8+ T cells sorted from blood. Explained via the paper, the cell subset or site label denotes: CD45RA+CCR7+. The receptor source for this set is a young man in good health.

V is TRBV28 and J is TRBJ1-4; TRBD1 matches at 7 bases. The V gene's germline CDR1 is MDHEN and CDR2 SYDVKM. The CDR3 is 19 residues long. V was clipped by 4 bases and J by 3 bases; unmatched bases: 17. The CDR3 sequence is CASSSATGVRLIANEKLFF. In DNA form, the CDR3 reads TGTGCCAGCAGTTCCGCCACAGGGGTGAGGCTTATCGCTAATGAAAAACTGTTTTTT.

This sequence joins TRBV6-6 and TRBJ2-7; possibly TRBD2 for D (5 bases). The V gene's germline CDR1 is MNHNY and CDR2 SVGAGI (reference sequence). This CDR3 is built from 13 residues. V lost 5 bases to trimming and J lost 6 bases, with 14 bases between them. CDR3 sequence (DNA): TGTGCCAGCAGTCGTCGCGTAGGAGGCGAGCAGTACTTC. It encodes CASSRRVGGEQYF.

V and J are TRBV18 and TRBJ1-5; no firm D call. Germline CDR1 KGHSH, CDR2 LQKENI. Trimming left V 2 bases short and J 4 bases short, with 9 bases between. The CDR3 sequence is 14 residues long. In nucleotides, the CDR3 is TGTGCCAGCTCACCAAGTATCAGTAATCAGCCCCAGCATTTT. It is translated as CASSPSISNQPQHF.

The count of this clone is one. V usage is TRBV15 and J usage is TRBJ1-4; possibly TRBD1 for D (5 bases). The CDR3 totals 15 residues. Between the trimmed V and J ends, which lost 5 bases and 1 base, there was a span of 11 bases. CDR1 and CDR2 from the germline V gene are LNHNV and YYDKDF (reference sequence). The CDR3 loop reads CATSPEGITNEKLFF. The CDR3 region has the DNA TGTGCCACCAGCCCGGAGGGGATAACTAATGAAAAACTGTTTTTT.

This chain connects TRBV7-8 to TRBJ2-7; D remains unclear. V was shortened by 4 bases and J by 4 bases, with 11 bases between the two germline ends. The length of the CDR3 is 13 residues. The germline CDR1 and CDR2 sequences are SGHVS and FQNEAQ. The CDR3 bases are TGTGCCAGCAGCTACCGCTCCGCATACGAGCAGTACTTC. This encodes CASSYRSAYEQYF.

This clone was seen a single time. The J gene is TRBJ1-4, the V gene TRBV6-5; tentatively, D is TRBD1 (6 bases). The germline V gene has CDR1 MNHEY and CDR2 SVGAGI. The CDR3 length is 14 residues. V shed 4 bases and J shed 4 bases, with 10 bases lying between them. CDR3: CASSSQGFNEKLFF. DNA of the CDR3: TGTGCCAGCAGTTCACAGGGCTTTAATGAAAAACTGTTTTTT.

This clone appeared a single time. V gene TRBV7-9 combines with J gene TRBJ2-4; 11 positions agree with TRBD1. The CDR3 is 19 residues long. Germline V gene data show CDR1 as SEHNR and CDR2 as FQNEAQ (reference sequence). With 0 bases clipped from V and 1 base from J, the junction kept 8 bases outside the gene matches. The DNA for the CDR3 is TGTGCCAGCAGCTTAGCTCTCCGGGACAGGGGGGAGGCCAAAAACATTCAGTACTTC. This sequence encodes CASSLALRDRGEAKNIQYF. The whole variable domain, filled in from reference TRBV7-9 and TRBJ2-4, reads DTGVSQNPRHKITKRGQNVTFRCDPISEHNRLYWYRQTLGQGPEFLTYFQNEAQLEKSRLLSDRFSAERPKGSFSTLEIQRTEQGDSAMYLCASSLALRDRGEAKNIQYFGAGTRLSVL.

This rearrangement joins TRBV4-1 to TRBJ2-7, with TRBD1 as a possible D gene (6 bases). The CDR3 length is 15 residues. Per the germline V gene, CDR1 is MGHRA and CDR2 is YSYEKL. The germline V and J ends were trimmed by 0 bases and 2 bases, with 11 bases remaining between them. The CDR3 is CASSQDMGQTYEQYF. As DNA, the CDR3 is TGCGCCAGCAGCCAAGATATGGGACAAACCTACGAGCAGTACTTC.

The genes are TRBV6-5 and TRBJ2-5, with 7 bases identical to TRBD2. The CDR3 consists of 13 residues. The ends lost 3 bases at V and 3 bases at J; junction bases unmatched: 1. Germline V lookup: CDR1 MNHEY, CDR2 SVGAGI. CDR3 loop: CASSYAGEETQYF. CDR3 DNA: TGTGCCAGCAGTTATGCGGGAGAAGAGACCCAGTACTTC.

The CDR3 here is CASSLLRTDTTPDTQYF. DNA of the CDR3: TGTGCCAGCAGTTTGTTGCGGACAGACACCACTCCAGATACGCAGTATTTT. V is TRBV28 and J is TRBJ2-3, with D possibly matching TRBD1 (6 bases). Trimming cost V 3 bases and J 4 bases, with 20 bases left between them. The CDR3 sequence is 17 residues long. In germline, CDR1 is MDHEN, CDR2 SYDVKM. Using reference TRBV28 and TRBJ2-3 for the parts outside the CDR3, the full variable domain is DVKVTQSSRYLVKRTGEKVFLECVQDMDHENMFWYRQDPGLGLRLIYFSYDVKMKEKGDIPEGYSVSREKKERFSLILESASTNQTSMYLCASSLLRTDTTPDTQYFGPGTRLTVL.

The CDR3 coding sequence is TGTGCCAGCAGCGGAGAATCAGGGTGGGACTATGGCTACACCTTC. Protein product: CASSGESGWDYGYTF. This sequence joins TRBV9 and TRBJ1-2; TRBD1 is a possible D gene (5 bases). Deletions cut 3 bases from V and 3 bases from J, with 15 bases between. The length of the CDR3 is 15 residues. Germline V lookup: CDR1 SGDLS, CDR2 YYNGEE.

The chain has TRBV5-8 and TRBJ2-7; D not certain. The V gene lost 2 bases and the J gene lost 6 bases, with 15 bases spanning the gap. CDR3 length: 14 amino acids. The V gene's germline CDR1 is SGHTS and CDR2 YDEGEE. The CDR3 DNA sequence: TGTGCCAGCAGCTTTGGGATGACTCTTTCCGAGCAGTACTTC. Its translation: CASSFGMTLSEQYF.

The genes are TRBV5-4 and TRBJ2-7; TRBD1 aligns across 9 bases. The CDR3 sequence is 15 residues long. V gave up 6 bases and J gave up 5 bases; unmatched junction bases: 12. The germline CDR1 and CDR2 sequences are SGHNT and YYREEE (reference sequence). The DNA of the CDR3 is TGTGCCAGCACCGACCGGGGGACAGGGACCAACGAGCAGTACTTC. This encodes CASTDRGTGTNEQYF.

The chain joins TRBV5-4 to TRBJ2-2; perhaps D is TRBD1 or TRBD2 (5 bases each). V dropped 4 bases and J dropped 4 bases, with 17 bases sitting between them. The CDR3 runs to 16 residues. Germline V gene data show CDR1 as SGHNT and CDR2 as YYREEE (reference sequence). CDR3 coding DNA: TGTGCCAGCAGCCATGGTTGGGGACCAGCCACCGGGGAGCTGTTTTTT. Translation: CASSHGWGPATGELFF.

V usage is TRBV10-1 and J usage is TRBJ1-1; tentatively, D is TRBD1 (5 bases). The V end lost 4 bases, the J end lost 5 bases, and 14 bases lay between the germline ends. Germline CDR1 and CDR2: WNHNN and SYGVQD (reference sequence). There are 14 residues in the CDR3. CDR3 sequence: CASSAQGFGTEAFF. The CDR3 DNA reads TGCGCCAGCAGTGCTCAGGGTTTTGGAACTGAAGCTTTCTTT.

The chain carries TRBV7-6 and TRBJ2-1; D is ambiguous. The CDR3 runs to 13 residues. The V gene lost 6 bases and the J gene lost 5 bases, with 11 bases spanning the gap. Germline V gene lookup returns CDR1 SGHVS and CDR2 FNYEAQ. The CDR3 nucleotides are TGTGCCAGCAGACACCGGTCCGACAATGAGCAGTTCTTC. Its translation: CASRHRSDNEQFF.

This chain joins TRBV6-5 and TRBJ1-2; D gene uncertain. Germline assignment: CDR1 MNHEY and CDR2 SVGAGI. Between the trimmed V and J ends, which lost 0 bases and 0 bases, there was a span of 11 bases. The CDR3 runs 16 residues. The CDR3 loop is CASSYSEPSTNYGYTF. The CDR3, as DNA: TGTGCCAGCAGTTACTCTGAGCCCTCGACTAACTATGGCTACACCTTC.

V and J are TRBV5-1 and TRBJ1-1; 8 bases fit TRBD1. J was trimmed by 4 bases and V by 1 base; bases with no gene match: 15. Germline V gene lookup returns CDR1 SGHRS and CDR2 YFSETQ. The CDR3 extends over 18 amino acids. For the CDR3, the DNA is TGCGCCAGCAGCTTGCCCTACGGACAGGGAGGGAGAAGCACTGAAGCTTTCTTT. It codes for CASSLPYGQGGRSTEAFF.

V and J are TRBV18 and TRBJ2-1; 12 nucleotides match TRBD2. The CDR3 consists of 15 residues. V was pared by 3 bases and J by 12 bases, with 9 bases of the junction left unmatched. Germline V gene sequence: CDR1 KGHSH, CDR2 LQKENI. The CDR3 protein is CASSPERTSGMWQFF. In DNA, the CDR3 is TGTGCCAGCTCACCCGAGCGGACTAGCGGGATGTGGCAGTTCTTC.

The chain couples TRBV6-5 to TRBJ1-2, with a possible D match to TRBD1 (6 bases). Germline CDR1 and CDR2: MNHEY and SVGAGI. The CDR3 is 12 residues long. Trimming shortened V by 4 bases and J by 6 bases, and 9 bases separated the two germline ends. The CDR3 sequence: CASSSQGNGYTF. CDR3 nucleotides: TGTGCCAGCAGTTCGCAGGGGAATGGCTACACCTTC.